Reported below is one T cell receptor beta chain. This clonotype was seen repeatedly, ten times or more. The antigen it binds to is not known. One base away there is no much larger clone; base qualities are not given. Libraries of naive CD8 T cells were built from around 18,000 to 910,000 sorted cells, with 10%, 30% or 50% of the purified RNA used. Naive CD8 T cells, defined as CD8+CD4-CCR7+CD45RA+, were FACS-sorted into RLT Plus buffer on a BD FACSAria II. To test detection sensitivity, Jurkat RNA equal to under 13 TCR copies was added to samples of about 17,000-1,100,000 naive CD8 T cells. Enrichment of CD8 T cells was done with RosetteSep CD8+ T Cell Enrichment Cocktail plus Ficoll-Paque, and ACK red cell lysis came afterward. This specimen belongs to a study of molecular identifiers for immune sequencing clone quantification (dated by TCRdb to 2017 to 2018). In terms of the full investigation: In a replicate experiment, RNA from about 21,000 or 97,000 naive CD8 T cells was split into five aliquots, four of which were sequenced. CD8 T cells were used in a methods study to benchmark molecular-identifier clustering-based TCR repertoire sequencing (MIDCIRS) and TCR RNA copy counting. General conclusions and limits of the study: When barcode sub-clustering was not used, chimeric consensus sequences inflated TCR diversity, with chimeras reaching as high as 47%. Highly expanded clone sizes could be underestimated if identical TCR molecules share a barcode. Modeling estimated 3 to 3.5 recovered TCR RNA copies per cell, compared with about 10 by digital PCR, which implies 30% to 35% capture efficiency. Even against a background of 750,000 to 1,000,000 naive CD8 T cells, spiked-in Jurkat TCR RNA amounting to a single cell's worth was reported to be detectable. In CMV-specific effector cells, clones with more than 20 RNA copies contained over 99% of molecules, whereas in naive cells such clones contained under 1% of molecules. Naive libraries contained spiked-in Jurkat TCR RNA (around eleven copies' worth), which is not part of the donor repertoire.

Preparation of the library involved PCR. Sequenced using a NextSeq 500. Bulk TCR libraries were generated as previously described, with the TCR primers listed in Table S5 used. Purification of total RNA was performed with the Qiagen AllPrep DNA/RNA kit. Before analysis, reads from multiple sequencing runs of the same library were pooled. The study's own analysis went as follows. Reads were retained only if their TCR constant sequence matched exactly, and those retained reads were trimmed to 150 nt and grouped according to their 12-nt molecular barcodes. Reads within each barcode group were sub-clustered using a 15% Levenshtein threshold, and quality-weighted consensus sequences were constructed for each RNA molecule. Non-functional sequences were removed, as were lower-count sequences one edit away from another. On the basis of fitting two negative binomial distributions, barcode sub-clusters with fewer than 20% of the maximum read count were discarded. Clones were called with MiXCR by TCRdb after fastp trimmed the public reads at Q25, and only in-frame beta chains were retained. Here each entry gathers all rows of one CDR3 protein and keeps the most common genes and DNA. TCRdb's processing, not the authors', yielded these V and J calls. The sample data list roughly 630,000 distinct CDR3 sequences, and 25% of these were observed just once. The ten biggest clones cover 0.78% of the sample.

Trimming takes 4 bases from V and 8 bases from J, and the germline ends sit 20 bases apart. The CDR3 starts with the cysteine, ends with the phenylalanine, and has 15 residues. The sequence is cut down to CDR3 DNA, 45 bases in frame from base 1. According to the germline V gene (reference sequence), CDR1 reads SGHNT and CDR2 reads YYREEE. Sample: naive CD8+ T cells from blood, with Jurkat cell RNA spiked in. In light of the paper, this sample's cell subset or site label describes: FACS-sorted CD8+CD4-CCR7+CD45RA+ naive T cells. The V and J genes are TRBV5-4 and TRBJ2-3; D gene: possibly TRBD2, on 6 matching bases. The source is a human donor in good health. Some libraries in this study had Jurkat cell RNA spiked in. The nucleotide sequence reads as follows: TGTGCCAGCAGCCCTAACCCGGACTATCAGGTTACGCAGTATTTT. It encodes CASSPNPDYQVTQYF.